The TCR beta chain under discussion was sequenced for a study of T-cell memory formation after mild COVID-19. Trimming removed 3 bases from V and 7 bases from J; junction bases left unmatched: 8. The CDR3 has 14 amino acids. Germline loops: CDR1 SEHNR, CDR2 FQNEAQ (reference sequence). TCRdb re-analysed the 5' RACE reads in MiXCR, keeping a single row per CDR3 protein. The sample contains approximately 430,000 distinct CDR3 sequences, roughly a quarter of which appear only once. This receptor was identified in an adult woman who had mild COVID-19 (a few samples of this study predate the infection). Cell type and time point are not known. V and J are TRBV7-9 and TRBJ1-2; 7 nucleotides match TRBD1. Sequencing used PBMCs or a T cell subset sorted from them (not recorded which). The CDR3 DNA is TGTGCCAGCAGCTTTGACAGGGACACGTTTGGCTACACCTTC. It yields the protein CASSFDRDTFGYTF.